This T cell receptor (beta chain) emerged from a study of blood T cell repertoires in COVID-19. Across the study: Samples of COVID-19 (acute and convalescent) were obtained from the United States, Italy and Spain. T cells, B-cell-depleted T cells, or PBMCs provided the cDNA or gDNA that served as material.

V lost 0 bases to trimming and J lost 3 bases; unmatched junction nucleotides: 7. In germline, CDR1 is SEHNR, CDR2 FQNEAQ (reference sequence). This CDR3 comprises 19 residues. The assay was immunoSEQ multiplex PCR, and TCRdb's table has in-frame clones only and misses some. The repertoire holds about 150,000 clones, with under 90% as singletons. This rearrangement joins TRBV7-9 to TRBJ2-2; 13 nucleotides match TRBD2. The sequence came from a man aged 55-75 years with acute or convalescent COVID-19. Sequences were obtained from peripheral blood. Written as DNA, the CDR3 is TGTGCCAGCAGCTTAGCGGAGGGACTAGCGGGACCATACACCGGGGAGCTGTTTTTT. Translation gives CASSLAEGLAGPYTGELFF.